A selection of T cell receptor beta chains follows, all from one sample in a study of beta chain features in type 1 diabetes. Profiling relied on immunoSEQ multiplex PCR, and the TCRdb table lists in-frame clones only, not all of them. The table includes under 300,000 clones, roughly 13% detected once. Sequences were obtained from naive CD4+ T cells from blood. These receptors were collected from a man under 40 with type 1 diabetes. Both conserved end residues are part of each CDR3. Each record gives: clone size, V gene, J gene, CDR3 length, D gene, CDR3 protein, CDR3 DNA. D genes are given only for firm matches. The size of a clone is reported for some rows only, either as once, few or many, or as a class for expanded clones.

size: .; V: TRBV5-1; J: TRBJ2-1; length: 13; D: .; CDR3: CASSWTPPNEQFF; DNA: TGCGCCAGCAGCTGGACTCCGCCCAATGAGCAGTTCTTC
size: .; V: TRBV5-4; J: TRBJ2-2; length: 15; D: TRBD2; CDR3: CASSVGTSGAGELFF; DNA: TGTGCCAGCAGCGTGGGGACTAGCGGGGCCGGGGAGCTGTTTTTT
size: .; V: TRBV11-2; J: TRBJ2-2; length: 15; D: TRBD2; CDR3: CASSFQLADTGELFF; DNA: TGTGCCAGCAGCTTCCAACTAGCGGACACCGGGGAGCTGTTTTTT
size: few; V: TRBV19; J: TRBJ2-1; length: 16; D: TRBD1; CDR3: CASSSLRTGGYNEQFF; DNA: TGTGCCAGTAGTTCCCTCCGGACAGGGGGCTACAATGAGCAGTTCTTC
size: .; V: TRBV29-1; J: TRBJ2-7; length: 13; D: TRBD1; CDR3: CSARRTGGDEQYF; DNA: TGCAGCGCTCGTAGGACAGGGGGGGACGAGCAGTACTTC
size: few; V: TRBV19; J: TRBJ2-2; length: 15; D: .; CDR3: CASSPQGSWGGELFF; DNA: TGTGCCAGTAGTCCACAGGGAAGCTGGGGCGGGGAGCTGTTTTTT
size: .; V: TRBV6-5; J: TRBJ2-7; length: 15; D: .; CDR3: CASSYSGEGGGEQYF; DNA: TGTGCCAGCAGTTACTCTGGGGAGGGGGGCGGAGAGCAGTACTTC
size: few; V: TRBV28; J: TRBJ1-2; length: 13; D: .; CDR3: CASSPGQGPGYTF; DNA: TGTGCCAGCAGCCCGGGACAAGGGCCCGGCTACACCTTC
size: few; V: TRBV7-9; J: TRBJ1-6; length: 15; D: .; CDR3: CASSLGQSNNSPLHF; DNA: TGTGCCAGCAGCTTAGGACAGTCGAATAATTCACCCCTCCACTTT
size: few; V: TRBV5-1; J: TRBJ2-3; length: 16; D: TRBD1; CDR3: CASSLSATGATDTQYF; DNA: TGCGCCAGCAGCTTGTCTGCGACAGGGGCCACAGATACGCAGTATTTT
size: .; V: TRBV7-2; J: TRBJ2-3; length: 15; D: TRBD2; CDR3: CASSFRLAGTDTQYF; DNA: TGTGCCAGCAGCTTCCGACTAGCCGGCACAGATACGCAGTATTTT
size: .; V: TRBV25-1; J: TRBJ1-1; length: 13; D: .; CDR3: CASRIQGDTEAFF; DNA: TGTGCCAGCAGAATACAGGGAGACACTGAAGCTTTCTTT
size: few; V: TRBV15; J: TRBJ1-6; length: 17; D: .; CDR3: CATSRDPGQAAGSPLHF; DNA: TGTGCCACCAGCAGAGACCCCGGGCAGGCGGCGGGTTCACCCCTCCACTTT
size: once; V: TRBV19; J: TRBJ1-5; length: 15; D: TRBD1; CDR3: CASTGTGRTNQPQHF; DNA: TGTGCCAGTACGGGGACAGGGCGTACCAATCAGCCCCAGCATTTT
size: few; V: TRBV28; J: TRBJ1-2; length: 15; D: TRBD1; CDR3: CASRPSTGDRYGYTF; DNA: TGTGCCAGCAGGCCCTCGACAGGGGACCGCTATGGCTACACCTTC
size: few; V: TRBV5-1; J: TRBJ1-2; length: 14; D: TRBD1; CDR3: CASSLRTGEDGYTF; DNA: TGCGCCAGCAGCCTAAGGACAGGGGAAGATGGCTACACCTTC
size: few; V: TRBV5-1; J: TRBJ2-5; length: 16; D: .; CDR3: CASSLGSGTRQETQYF; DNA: TGCGCCAGCAGCTTGGGGTCCGGGACAAGACAAGAGACCCAGTACTTC
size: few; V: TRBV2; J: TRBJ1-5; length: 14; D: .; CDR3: CASSEALRGQPQHF; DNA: TGTGCCAGCAGTGAAGCCCTCCGCGGTCAGCCCCAGCATTTT
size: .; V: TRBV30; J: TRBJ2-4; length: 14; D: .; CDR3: CAWSEVLVKNIQYF; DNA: TGTGCCTGGAGCGAAGTCCTAGTAAAAAACATTCAGTACTTC
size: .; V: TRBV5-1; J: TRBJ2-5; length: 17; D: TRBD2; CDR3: CASSLRLAGGRGETQYF; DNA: TGCGCCAGCAGCTTGCGGCTAGCGGGAGGACGGGGAGAGACCCAGTACTTC
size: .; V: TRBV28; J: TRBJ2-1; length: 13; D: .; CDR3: CASFSQGPIGQFF; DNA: TGTGCCAGCTTTTCCCAGGGCCCCATCGGGCAGTTCTTC
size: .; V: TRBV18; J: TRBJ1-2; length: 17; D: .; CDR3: CASSPPPTGRASYGYTF; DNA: TGTGCCAGCTCACCACCCCCCACCGGCCGAGCGTCCTATGGCTACACCTTC
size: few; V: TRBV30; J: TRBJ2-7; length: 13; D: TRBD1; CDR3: CAWTRDSIYEQYF; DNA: TGTGCCTGGACCCGGGACAGCATCTACGAGCAGTACTTC
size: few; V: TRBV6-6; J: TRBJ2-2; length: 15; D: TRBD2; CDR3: CASSRGRADTGELFF; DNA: TGTGCCAGCAGCCGCGGGAGGGCCGACACCGGGGAGCTGTTTTTT
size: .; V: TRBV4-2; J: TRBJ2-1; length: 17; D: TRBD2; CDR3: CASSQNPGLAGANEQFF; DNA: TGTGCCAGCAGCCAAAACCCAGGACTAGCGGGAGCAAATGAGCAGTTCTTC